These 32 T cell receptor beta chains were all obtained from the same sample, sequenced in a study of blood T cell repertoires in COVID-19. Some clones are missing from TCRdb's copy, which holds only in-frame ones; the method was immunoSEQ multiplex PCR. The sample consists of about 100,000 clones, 70% to 90% of them appearing once. The sequenced sample consisted of peripheral blood. The source is a woman aged 25 to 39 with acute or convalescent COVID-19.

CDR3 loop: CASSPSVRGYTF. The CDR3 coding sequence is TGTGCCAGCTCACCATCGGTCCGGGGCTACACCTTC. The chain combines TRBV18 with TRBJ1-2; D gene ambiguous. The CDR3 totals 12 residues. Trimming pared 2 bases from V and 8 bases from J, leaving 9 bases between. Germline V gives CDR1 KGHSH, CDR2 LQKENI.

This clone was seen just once. This chain links TRBV12-3 or TRBV12-4 with TRBJ1-5, with D maybe TRBD1 (6 bases). Trimming stripped 4 bases from V and 3 bases from J, with 7 bases between. This CDR3 region has 13 residues. The CDR3 sequence is CASSSGVNQPQHF. The CDR3 DNA reads TGTGCCAGCAGTTCAGGGGTCAATCAGCCCCAGCATTTT.

The chain combines TRBV25-1 with TRBJ2-7; D may be TRBD1 (5 bases). The CDR3 consists of 13 residues. V lost 10 bases and J lost 4, with 17 bases in between. The V gene's germline CDR1 is MGHDK and CDR2 SYGVNS. The CDR3 loop is CATARTPTYEQYF. CDR3 nucleotides: TGTGCCACCGCTCGGACACCAACGTACGAGCAGTACTTC.

This clone was observed once. V and J are TRBV28 and TRBJ2-7; 7 positions agree with TRBD1. CDR1 and CDR2 from the germline V gene are MDHEN and SYDVKM. The CDR3 totals 13 residues. V lost 5 bases, J lost 2 bases, and 3 bases stayed unmatched. CDR3 amino acids: CASSGDRAYEQYF. The CDR3 DNA follows: TGTGCCAGCAGTGGGGACAGAGCCTACGAGCAGTACTTC.

The rearrangement links TRBV30 to TRBJ2-1, with a tentative D call TRBD2 (6 bases). Germline V lookup: CDR1 GTSNPN, CDR2 SVGIG (reference sequence). CDR3 length: 14 residues. Trimming pared 0 bases from V and 11 bases from J, leaving 17 bases between. Here the CDR3 reads CAWSVKGISGQQFF. The CDR3 DNA reads as TGTGCCTGGAGTGTAAAGGGGATTAGCGGACAGCAGTTCTTC.

J is TRBJ2-3 and V is TRBV7-3; D might be TRBD1 (5 bases). The V end lost 2 bases, the J end lost 0 bases, and 15 bases lay between the germline ends. The CDR3 has 17 amino acids. Germline lookup yields CDR1 SGHTA and CDR2 FQGTGA. The CDR3 spells CASSLGPAGHSTDTQYF. In DNA, the CDR3 is TGTGCCAGCAGCTTAGGCCCCGCAGGACACAGCACAGATACGCAGTATTTT.

V gene TRBV30 combines with J gene TRBJ2-7, with no clear D. V shed 0 bases and J shed 7 bases, with 7 bases lying between them. CDR1 is GTSNPN, CDR2 SVGIG, per germline (reference sequence). The CDR3 extends over 11 amino acids. In DNA form, the CDR3 reads TGTGCCTGGAGTGTACGAGTGGAGCAGTACTTC. Translation: CAWSVRVEQYF.

The chain carries TRBV19 and TRBJ1-6; 8 bases are a match to TRBD1. CDR1 and CDR2 from the germline V gene are LNHDA and SQIVND (reference sequence). This CDR3 has 14 amino acids. The V gene end was trimmed by 3 bases and the J gene end by 10 bases; junction bases not matched to a gene: 5. CDR3 region: CASSMDRERSPLHF. CDR3 in DNA: TGTGCCAGTAGTATGGACAGGGAGAGGTCACCCCTCCACTTT. Full variable domain (outside the CDR3, taken from reference TRBV19 and TRBJ1-6): DGGITQSPKYLFRKEGQNVTLSCEQNLNHDAMYWYRQDPGQGLRLIYYSQIVNDFQKGDIAEGYSVSREKKESFPLTVTSAQKNPTAFYLCASSMDRERSPLHFGNGTRLTVT.

The genes are TRBV7-9 and TRBJ2-5; TRBD1 aligns across 11 bases. V lost 5 bases and J lost 5; bases outside the gene matches: 7. The CDR3 totals 15 residues. Germline V CDR1 and CDR2: SEHNR, FQNEAQ (reference sequence). The CDR3 loop reads CASSPPGQGAETQYF. CDR3 nucleotides: TGTGCCAGCAGCCCTCCCGGACAGGGGGCCGAGACCCAGTACTTC.

The gene calls are TRBV12-3 or TRBV12-4 and TRBJ1-3, with unresolved D. Deletions cut 5 bases from V and 4 bases from J, with 6 bases between. This CDR3 spans 12 amino acids. For the CDR3, the DNA is TGTGCCAGCAGTACAGAGGGAAACACCATATATTTT. The encoded protein is CASSTEGNTIYF.

V is TRBV11-2 and J is TRBJ1-2, with D perhaps matching TRBD1 (5 bases). From germline, CDR1 is SGHAT and CDR2 FQNNGV. V shed 4 bases and J shed 4 bases, with 10 bases lying between them. The CDR3 runs 13 residues. CDR3 bases: TGTGCCAGCAGCTCCGACAGACCCTATGGCTACACCTTC. Translating gives CASSSDRPYGYTF. The full variable domain, in which reference TRBV11-2 and TRBJ1-2 provide the parts outside the CDR3, is EAGVAQSPRYKIIEKRQSVAFWCNPISGHATLYWYQQILGQGPKLLIQFQNNGVVDDSQLPKDRFSAERLKGVDSTLKIQPAKLEDSAVYLCASSSDRPYGYTFGSGTRLTVV.

This rearrangement joins TRBV2 to TRBJ1-5, with D hard to call. V gave up 7 bases and J gave up 4 bases, with 14 bases separating them. Germline V gene lookup returns CDR1 SNHLY and CDR2 FYNNEI. The CDR3 consists of 14 residues. CDR3 DNA: TGTGCCAGCAAAGGAAGTACAGCAAATCAGCCCCAGCATTTT. This codes for CASKGSTANQPQHF.

The chain is built from TRBV9 and TRBJ1-2; 7 bases line up with TRBD1. CDR1 is SGDLS and CDR2 is YYNGEE in the germline V gene. CDR3 length equals 14 residues. Losses at the gene ends were 5 bases for V and 7 bases for J; bases not matched to a gene: 11. DNA for the CDR3: TGTGCCAGCAGTGTTAGGGGGCTAGGAGGTGGCTACACCTTC. This translates into CASSVRGLGGGYTF.

This clone was seen only once. This chain links TRBV5-1 with TRBJ2-2; 11 bases agree with TRBD2. The ends lost 3 bases at V and 5 bases at J; junction bases unmatched: 6. CDR1 is SGHRS, CDR2 YFSETQ, per germline. This CDR3 spans 16 amino acids. The CDR3 DNA follows: TGCGCCAGCAGCTCGACTAGCGGGGTTGTAACCGGGGAGCTGTTTTTT. Its protein product is CASSSTSGVVTGELFF. Full variable domain (outside the CDR3, taken from reference TRBV5-1 and TRBJ2-2): KAGVTQTPRYLIKTRGQQVTLSCSPISGHRSVSWYQQTPGQGLQFLFEYFSETQRNKGNFPGRFSGRQFSNSRSEMNVSTLELGDSALYLCASSSTSGVVTGELFFGEGSRLTVL.

The chain links TRBV28 to TRBJ1-2, with 7 positions matching TRBD1. J was trimmed by 1 base and V by 8 bases; bases with no gene match: 13. The CDR3 spans 16 residues. Germline assignment: CDR1 MDHEN and CDR2 SYDVKM. CDR3 bases: TGTGCCAGCTTTTCCCCGGGACAGCCTTTTAACTATGGCTACACCTTC. Protein sequence: CASFSPGQPFNYGYTF.

Worth noting for this clone: A read error may produce the germline difference seen at one junction end. CDR3 nucleotide sequence: TGTGCCACCAGTTCAGGGCGTAGCACTGAAGCTTTCTTT. This gives the protein CATSSGRSTEAFF. V is TRBV6-6 and J is TRBJ1-1, with D perhaps matching TRBD1 (5 bases). This CDR3 has 13 amino acids. CDR1 and CDR2 (germline): MNHNY, SVGAGI (reference sequence).

The V and J genes are TRBV19 and TRBJ1-1; D not certain. Germline V CDR1 and CDR2: LNHDA, SQIVND (reference sequence). This CDR3 has 12 residues. Between the trimmed V and J ends, which lost 5 bases and 8 bases, there was a span of 12 bases. CDR3 region: CASSESGVEAFF. Here the CDR3 DNA reads TGTGCCAGTAGTGAGTCGGGTGTGGAAGCTTTCTTT.

This clone is a singleton in its sample. The rearrangement uses TRBV6-5 and TRBJ2-1; 9 nucleotides line up with TRBD2. Germline CDR1 and CDR2: MNHEY and SVGAGI. V lost 6 bases and J lost 2; bases outside the gene matches: 5. The CDR3 spans 15 residues. Here the CDR3 DNA reads TGTGCCAGCAGCGACCTAGCGGGGCCCTACAATGAGCAGTTCTTC. Amino acids: CASSDLAGPYNEQFF.

CDR3 protein: CASSWEGGYGQPQHF. CDR3 nucleotide sequence: TGTGCCAGCAGTTGGGAAGGGGGATATGGTCAGCCCCAGCATTTT. The chain carries TRBV27 and TRBJ1-5, with D possibly TRBD1 on 6 matching bases. V was cut by 4 bases and J by 6 bases, with 16 bases left in between. Germline V gives CDR1 MNHEY, CDR2 SMNVEV (reference sequence). CDR3 length: 15 residues.

The chain is built from TRBV5-1 and TRBJ2-2, with D hard to call. Germline loops: CDR1 SGHRS, CDR2 YFSETQ. This CDR3 is built from 15 residues. Trimming removed 2 bases from V and 0 bases from J, with 8 bases in between. CDR3 sequence: CASSFSSANTGELFF. CDR3 bases: TGCGCCAGCAGCTTTTCGTCCGCGAACACCGGGGAGCTGTTTTTT.

The chain has TRBV5-6 and TRBJ1-4, with D maybe TRBD1 (5 bases). CDR1 is SGHDT, CDR2 YYEEEE, per germline. The ends were cut back, 2 bases at V and 0 bases at J, with 11 bases in the middle. The CDR3 contains 16 residues. In DNA, the CDR3 is TGTGCCAGCAGCTTATGGGGGGATGCAACTAATGAAAAACTGTTTTTT. Residues: CASSLWGDATNEKLFF.

The chain combines TRBV9 with TRBJ1-6; TRBD1 agrees at 9 bases. The junction had 14 bases not matched to a gene; V was cut back by 4 bases and J by 12 bases. Germline V gene data show CDR1 as SGDLS and CDR2 as YYNGEE. The CDR3 sequence is 16 residues long. As DNA, the CDR3 is TGTGCCAGCAGCCAAGGACAGGGGAACCTTCAGGGACCCCTCCACTTT. As protein: CASSQGQGNLQGPLHF.

This chain joins TRBV10-2 and TRBJ1-2; D gene uncertain. Germline assignment: CDR1 WSHSY and CDR2 SAAADI. V lost 6 bases and J 0 bases, leaving 17 bases between the germline ends. The CDR3 runs 16 residues. CDR3 region: CASSPGNGGANYGYTF. The CDR3 DNA sequence: TGCGCCAGCAGCCCGGGGAACGGAGGAGCTAACTATGGCTACACCTTC.

The CDR3 DNA follows: TGTGCCAGCAGCTTGTGGGGAGGTGGTACTGAAGCTTTCTTT. Amino acid sequence: CASSLWGGGTEAFF. This chain joins TRBV5-4 and TRBJ1-1; D not resolved. Germline V gene lookup returns CDR1 SGHNT and CDR2 YYREEE (reference sequence). This CDR3 comprises 14 residues. V lost 1 base to trimming and J lost 5 bases, with 12 bases between them. Together with reference TRBV5-4 and TRBJ1-1, the CDR3 gives the full variable domain: ETGVTQSPTHLIKTRGQQVTLRCSSQSGHNTVSWYQQALGQGPQFIFQYYREEENGRGNFPPRFSGLQFPNYSSELNVNALELDDSALYLCASSLWGGGTEAFFGQGTRLTVV.

The V call is TRBV7-9, the J call TRBJ2-7; 9 nucleotides agree with TRBD1. CDR3 size: 14 residues. J gave up 6 bases and V 5 bases, and 8 bases lay outside the gene matches. Germline values: CDR1 SEHNR, CDR2 FQNEAQ (reference sequence). The CDR3 here is CASSPRDRDPEQYF. The CDR3 DNA is TGTGCCAGCAGCCCGCGGGACAGGGACCCCGAGCAGTACTTC.

There are a few counts of this clone. The chain combines TRBV18 with TRBJ2-3; 7 bases are shared with TRBD2. This CDR3 has 14 residues. J lost 4 bases, V lost 6 bases, and 7 bases had no gene match. The V gene's germline CDR1 is KGHSH and CDR2 LQKENI. CDR3 amino acids: CASSGTILPDTQYF. In DNA form, the CDR3 reads TGTGCCAGCTCGGGGACTATATTGCCAGATACGCAGTATTTT.

The gene calls are TRBV7-3 and TRBJ1-2; tentative D call: TRBD1 (6 bases). Trimming cost V 1 base and J 2 bases, with 11 bases left between them. This CDR3 spans 15 amino acids. Germline CDR1 reads SGHTA; CDR2 reads FQGTGA. The CDR3 is CASSLNPGVNYGYTF. The DNA for the CDR3 is TGTGCCAGCAGCTTAAACCCAGGGGTGAACTATGGCTACACCTTC.

This clone was found once. CDR3 nucleotides: TGTGCCAGCAGTACTAGGACAGGGCTAGCCCACGAGCAGTACTTC. This gives the protein CASSTRTGLAHEQYF. The chain joins TRBV6-5 to TRBJ2-7; TRBD1 matches 8 bases. J gave up 5 bases and V 5 bases, and 11 bases lay outside the gene matches. This CDR3 has 15 amino acids. Germline V lookup: CDR1 MNHEY, CDR2 SVGAGI.

The chain uses TRBV6-6 and TRBJ1-5; possible D gene TRBD1, 6 bases. CDR3 length: 15 residues. The germline CDR1 and CDR2 sequences are MNHNY and SVGAGI (reference sequence). The germline V and J ends were trimmed by 8 bases and 4 bases, with 18 bases remaining between them. In nucleotides, the CDR3 is TGTGCCAGCGGACAGCTCAACGTTAATAATCAGCCCCAGCATTTT. This translates into CASGQLNVNNQPQHF.

This chain connects TRBV11-3 to TRBJ2-1; 7 nucleotides agree with TRBD1. V lost 3 bases and J lost 4; bases outside the gene matches: 12. CDR1 and CDR2 (germline): SGHNT, YENEEA. The CDR3 totals 17 residues. The CDR3 DNA follows: TGTGCCAGCAGCTTGGACTGGGACAGCGGTAATTACAATGAGCAGTTCTTC. This encodes CASSLDWDSGNYNEQFF.

The chain couples TRBV5-6 to TRBJ1-5; 9 positions match TRBD1. This CDR3 is built from 14 residues. In germline, CDR1 is SGHDT, CDR2 YYEEEE. J lost 6 bases, V lost 3 bases, and 4 bases had no gene match. The CDR3 here is CASSYGQGTQPQHF. Here the CDR3 DNA reads TGTGCCAGCAGCTATGGACAGGGGACTCAGCCCCAGCATTTT.

J is TRBJ1-5 and V is TRBV5-1; D is perhaps TRBD1 (5 bases). The V and J ends lost 0 bases and 3 bases respectively, with 13 bases between them. The CDR3 is made up of 16 amino acids. CDR1 is SGHRS and CDR2 is YFSETQ in the germline V gene. CDR3 residues: CASSLAPAGNNQPQHF. The CDR3, as DNA: TGCGCCAGCAGCTTGGCCCCGGCAGGGAACAATCAGCCCCAGCATTTT. Complete variable domain (other parts from reference TRBV5-1 and TRBJ1-5): KAGVTQTPRYLIKTRGQQVTLSCSPISGHRSVSWYQQTPGQGLQFLFEYFSETQRNKGNFPGRFSGRQFSNSRSEMNVSTLELGDSALYLCASSLAPAGNNQPQHFGDGTRLSIL.